The TCR beta chain under discussion was sequenced for a study of shared clonotypes between healthy human individuals. Study processing details: Junction-only immunoSEQ sequences carried no quality scores, so filtering differed. This table comes from immunoSEQ multiplex PCR, and its TCRdb copy is limited to in-frame clones, with some not included. The D gene and trimming were derived from the DNA, and the V and J assignments and clone size from that table. The data show around 2,000,000 clones, with 95% seen just once and under 0.15% held by the top ten. Study-wide points: Sequencing depth was a factor that was expected to affect clonotype sharing among donors.

Note on this clone: Its cognate antigen is unknown.

The CDR3 runs 15 residues. Trimming cost V 3 bases and J 3 bases, with 14 bases left between them. Per germline, CDR1 KGHSH and CDR2 LQKENI. Nashville, Tennessee was home to all donors, who were Caucasian adults. The clonotype comes from a man younger than 35 in good health. The V and J genes are TRBV18 and TRBJ1-1, with D unclear. The sequencing sample was made of naive CD4+ T cells sorted from blood. Subset here: CD45RA+ positively selected. CDR3 protein: CASSPSVSRDTEAFF. Here the CDR3 DNA reads TGTGCCAGCTCACCCTCGGTGTCTCGGGACACTGAAGCTTTCTTT.